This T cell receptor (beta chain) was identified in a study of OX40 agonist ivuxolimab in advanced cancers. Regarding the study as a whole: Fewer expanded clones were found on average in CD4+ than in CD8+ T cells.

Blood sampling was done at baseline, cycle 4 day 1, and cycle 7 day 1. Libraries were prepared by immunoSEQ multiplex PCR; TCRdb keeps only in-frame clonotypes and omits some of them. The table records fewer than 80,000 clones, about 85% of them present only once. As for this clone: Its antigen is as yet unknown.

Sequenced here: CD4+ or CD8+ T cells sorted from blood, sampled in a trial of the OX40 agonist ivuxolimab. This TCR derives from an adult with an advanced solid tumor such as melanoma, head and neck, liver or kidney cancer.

For the CDR3, the DNA is TGTGCCTGGGCTAGGACAGGCTCCTACGAGCAGTACTTC. Its translation is CAWARTGSYEQYF. The rearrangement joins TRBV30 to TRBJ2-7; 7 bases agree with TRBD1. The CDR3 totals 13 residues. CDR1 GTSNPN and CDR2 SVGIG come from the germline V gene (reference sequence). The junction had 4 bases not matched to a gene; V was cut back by 5 bases and J by 0 bases.